Each of the 14 T cell receptor beta chains below was sequenced from the same sample in a study of blood T cell repertoires in COVID-19. Some clones are missing from TCRdb's copy, which holds only in-frame ones; the method was immunoSEQ multiplex PCR. The data hold 250,000 to 300,000 clones, with about 90% observed a single time. The sample taken for sequencing was PBMCs or T cells enriched from blood (not recorded which). The receptors were gathered from a woman between 50 and 59 years old who had been exposed to COVID-19.

CDR3 loop: CASSLGLQGLAGGPGSYNEQFF. The DNA for the CDR3 is TGTGCCAGCAGTCTTGGACTACAGGGTCTAGCGGGGGGTCCCGGCTCCTACAATGAGCAGTTCTTC. The J gene is TRBJ2-1, the V gene TRBV28, with TRBD2 identical over 11 bases. The V segment lost 5 bases and the J segment 0 bases; nucleotides outside the gene matches: 21. Germline V gene data show CDR1 as MDHEN and CDR2 as SYDVKM. The CDR3 sequence is 22 residues long. The full variable domain, its missing parts supplied by reference TRBV28 and TRBJ2-1, is DVKVTQSSRYLVKRTGEKVFLECVQDMDHENMFWYRQDPGLGLRLIYFSYDVKMKEKGDIPEGYSVSREKKERFSLILESASTNQTSMYLCASSLGLQGLAGGPGSYNEQFFGPGTRLTVL.

The rearrangement links TRBV30 to TRBJ1-1, with TRBD1 identical over 8 bases. This CDR3 is 14 amino acids long. The germline gives CDR1 GTSNPN, CDR2 SVGIG (reference sequence). J gave up 3 bases and V 4 bases, and 7 bases lay outside the gene matches. The CDR3 bases are TGTGCCTGGACGTCAGGGGGCTTGGACACTGAAGCTTTCTTT. This translates into CAWTSGGLDTEAFF.

This chain joins TRBV19 and TRBJ1-1; D perhaps matches TRBD1 (5 bases). This CDR3 has 14 residues. The germline V gene has CDR1 LNHDA and CDR2 SQIVND (reference sequence). V was pared by 2 bases and J by 4 bases, with 11 bases between. CDR3 in DNA: TGTGCCAGTAGTATATCTGGGGCCAGCACTGAAGCTTTCTTT. This translates into CASSISGASTEAFF. The full variable domain, in which reference TRBV19 and TRBJ1-1 provide the parts outside the CDR3, is DGGITQSPKYLFRKEGQNVTLSCEQNLNHDAMYWYRQDPGQGLRLIYYSQIVNDFQKGDIAEGYSVSREKKESFPLTVTSAQKNPTAFYLCASSISGASTEAFFGQGTRLTVV.

The CDR3, as DNA: TGTGCCAGCAGCTTACGGAACGGGGACGAGCAGTACTTC. It translates to CASSLRNGDEQYF. This chain uses TRBV7-2 with TRBJ2-7; TRBD2 might be the D (5 bases). Trimming stripped 2 bases from V and 5 bases from J, with 10 bases between. The germline gives CDR1 SGHTA, CDR2 FQGNSA. The CDR3 contains 13 residues. Combining the CDR3 with reference TRBV7-2 and TRBJ2-7 gives the whole variable domain GAGVSQSPSNKVTEKGKDVELRCDPISGHTALYWYRQSLGQGLEFLIYFQGNSAPDKSGLPSDRFSAERTGGSVSTLTIQRTQQEDSAVYLCASSLRNGDEQYFGPGTRLTVT.

The genes are TRBV7-4 and TRBJ1-3; D is possibly TRBD1 (5 bases). The CDR3 is 18 amino acids. The V end was cut by 1 base, the J end by 4 bases, with 20 bases between. The germline gives CDR1 SGHVT, CDR2 SQSDAQ. This CDR3 is CASSLGGRTLTKGNTIYF. In nucleotides, the CDR3 is TGTGCCAGCAGCTTAGGGGGGAGGACACTTACCAAGGGAAACACCATATATTTT.

The genes are TRBV5-1 and TRBJ1-3; the match to TRBD1 covers 8 bases. CDR3 length: 15 amino acids. Germline lookup yields CDR1 SGHRS and CDR2 YFSETQ. J lost 4 bases, V lost 4 bases, and 7 bases had no gene match. CDR3 loop: CASSTQGAQGNTIYF. Here the CDR3 DNA reads TGCGCCAGCAGCACCCAGGGGGCGCAGGGAAACACCATATATTTT.

This chain joins TRBV7-9 and TRBJ1-5; D is possibly TRBD1 (5 bases). Germline CDR1 SEHNR, CDR2 FQNEAQ (reference sequence). V was clipped by 6 bases and J by 3 bases, with 12 bases between them. This CDR3 is built from 14 residues. CDR3 sequence (DNA): TGTGCCAGCAGAAATACAGGTGACAATCAGCCCCAGCATTTT. As protein: CASRNTGDNQPQHF.

The V and J genes are TRBV7-2 and TRBJ2-3, with TRBD2 identical over 7 bases. This CDR3 has 13 amino acids. Per the germline V gene, CDR1 is SGHTA and CDR2 is FQGNSA. V gave up 6 bases and J gave up 4 bases; unmatched junction bases: 4. CDR3 sequence reads: CASRLAAADTQYF. The CDR3 coding sequence is TGTGCCAGCAGGCTAGCGGCGGCAGATACGCAGTATTTT.

Comments on this clone: Other nucleotide sequences from this sample produce the same CDR3. The chain joins TRBV28 to TRBJ2-5; D gene ambiguous. The germline gives CDR1 MDHEN, CDR2 SYDVKM. CDR3 length: 13 amino acids. V was shortened by 3 bases and J by 5 bases, with 10 bases between the two germline ends. The CDR3 loop reads CASSLGRVETQYF. CDR3 bases: TGTGCCAGCAGTTTGGGTCGGGTTGAGACCCAGTACTTC.

J is TRBJ2-4 and V is TRBV5-1; D is unresolved. Germline-derived CDR1 and CDR2 are SGHRS and YFSETQ. V dropped 4 bases and J dropped 9 bases, with 11 bases sitting between them. The CDR3 length is 12 residues. CDR3 amino acids: CASSDSGGIQYF. CDR3 nucleotide sequence: TGCGCCAGCAGCGACTCCGGCGGCATTCAGTACTTC.

The chain combines TRBV6-5 with TRBJ1-5; TRBD1 is a possible D gene (5 bases). The germline gives CDR1 MNHEY, CDR2 SVGAGI. The V end was cut by 4 bases, the J end by 3 bases, with 16 bases between. This CDR3 is built from 16 residues. CDR3 loop: CASSLLDTLTNQPQHF. CDR3 sequence (DNA): TGTGCCAGCAGTTTACTGGACACTCTTACCAATCAGCCCCAGCATTTT.

In this sample, this clone turned up once. The chain links TRBV5-5 to TRBJ1-4, with D perhaps TRBD1 (6 bases). The CDR3 has 12 residues. Germline CDR1 and CDR2: SGHKS and YYEKEE (reference sequence). V was shortened by 5 bases and J by 8 bases, with 10 bases between the two germline ends. CDR3 DNA: TGTGCCAGCAGTCGAACAGGGGAAAAACTGTTTTTT. Its protein product is CASSRTGEKLFF.

This chain joins TRBV6-5 and TRBJ2-1; TRBD1 matches at 8 bases. Trimming took 2 bases from V and 5 from J; bases not matched to a gene: 5. The germline V gene has CDR1 MNHEY and CDR2 SVGAGI. CDR3 length: 15 amino acids. CDR3 in DNA: TGTGCCAGCAGTTACCGGACAGGGACGGACAATGAGCAGTTCTTC. This translates into CASSYRTGTDNEQFF.

The chain combines TRBV2 with TRBJ1-6; 10 bases align to TRBD1. Germline V gene sequence: CDR1 SNHLY, CDR2 FYNNEI. V dropped 6 bases and J dropped 7; count of bases not matched to a gene: 6. CDR3 length: 15 residues. The CDR3 loop is CASSGGTGENSPLHF. CDR3 sequence (DNA): TGTGCCAGCAGCGGAGGGACAGGGGAAAATTCACCCCTCCACTTT.